The rows below give T cell receptor beta chains drawn from one sample of a study of blood T cells in healthy people across ages. From the 5' RACE reads, TCRdb called clonotypes with MiXCR, one entry per CDR3 protein. The top ten hold more than 3% of the sample, which has about 800,000 distinct CDR3 sequences, more than 20% seen once. The same data also contributed to another study, on T cells of mothers and their children.

Specimen: blood. The receptor source for this set is a boy between 10 and 17 years old in good health. The CDR3 runs from the conserved cysteine through the conserved F or W.

V	J	CDR3
TRBV11-2	TRBJ2-5	CASSLKGRAFGETQYF
TRBV5-1	TRBJ1-2	CASSLEGTNYGYTF
TRBV19	-	CASRGQGSSYEQYF
TRBV4-2	TRBJ2-2	CASSQEGLARGTGELFF
TRBV4-1	TRBJ2-3	CASSPPGLNLGDTQYF
TRBV28	-	CASRARSGSSYEQYF
TRBV4-2	TRBJ2-5	CASSQKWAGGHQETQYF
TRBV2	TRBJ2-1	CASGTPGQGFETQFF
TRBV7-9	TRBJ1-1	CTSSRRFTNTEAFF
TRBV9	TRBJ2-1	CASSETKYNEQFF
TRBV12-3/TRBV12-4	TRBJ2-7	CASSDGTGDFLEQYF
TRBV7-3	TRBJ2-5	CASSSSGEIRETQYF
TRBV5-6	TRBJ2-1	CASSPRGPSYNEQFF
TRBV6-6	TRBJ2-1	CASSWGRGGGTYNEQFF
TRBV6-2/TRBV6-3	TRBJ2-5	CASSYLTETQYF
TRBV12-3/TRBV12-4	TRBJ2-1	CASSRTGSNEQFF
TRBV4-1	TRBJ1-2	CASSQDTLNYGYTF
TRBV7-2	TRBJ1-4	CASSPSGGGTNEKLFF
TRBV28	TRBJ1-4	CASSLSRRNEKLFF
TRBV29-1	TRBJ2-1	CSVEHGLAGEQFF
TRBV9	TRBJ2-5	CASSGRDSPQETQYF
TRBV24-1	TRBJ2-5	CATSGAGEETQYF
TRBV6-2/TRBV6-3	TRBJ2-3	CASSSRGDTQYF
TRBV5-1	TRBJ2-5	CASRAAQGTQYF
TRBV5-1	TRBJ2-7	CASSWNRAYEQYF
TRBV20-1	TRBJ2-3	CSAREGKGRPSTDTQYF
TRBV21-1	TRBJ2-5	CASSRGPNIQETQYF
TRBV20-1	TRBJ2-5	CSAKTSGGQETQYF
TRBV3-1	TRBJ1-1	CASSQVAGHVVNTEAFF
TRBV20-1	TRBJ2-5	CSGRKFAFQETQYF
TRBV27	-	CASLPSAGAYEQYF
TRBV20-1	TRBJ2-7	CSARDSLSIGLGYEQYF
TRBV18	TRBJ2-1	CASSPAGQGYNEQFF
TRBV20-1	TRBJ2-5	CSATTGGGETQYF
TRBV5-1	TRBJ2-3	CASSLTGMGTDTQGF
TRBV24-1	TRBJ2-7	CATAEGGGYEQYF
TRBV20-1	TRBJ1-4	CSARDVYSTNEKLFF
TRBV27	TRBJ1-1	CASRPTGLVNTEAFF
TRBV6-5	TRBJ1-6	CASSSEGSNPLHF
TRBV4-1	TRBJ2-3	CASSQDLAGTTDTQYF
TRBV15	TRBJ1-2	CATSRVPGSGYGYTF
TRBV6-5	TRBJ1-5	CASSRGQGGQPQHF
TRBV2	TRBJ2-6	CASSDRGGSGANVLTF
TRBV24-1	TRBJ2-5	CATSDGGISGVETQYF
TRBV7-2	TRBJ2-1	CASSLAFVSRLNNEQFF
TRBV18	TRBJ2-6	CASSPPYSHSGANVLTF
TRBV7-6	TRBJ1-2	CASSPSTGESGYGYTF
TRBV7-2	TRBJ1-1	CASRPGGGVEAFF
TRBV20-1	TRBJ2-3	CSARAASTDTQYF
TRBV14	TRBJ2-1	CASSQFLGHNEQFF
TRBV2	TRBJ2-3	CASSAIRGLTDTQYF
TRBV12-3/TRBV12-4	TRBJ2-3	CASSNRGGTDTQYF
TRBV3-1	-	CASSQVGVKGNEQFF
TRBV9	TRBJ2-7	CASSVGGNAYEQYF
TRBV6-6	TRBJ1-1	CASSYETVDVNTEAFF